Many counts were recorded for the clone carrying this T cell receptor beta chain. Its specificity is not known. This sample was included in a study of regulatory T cells in long-lasting Graves disease. Study overall: Those with persistent Graves' disease had received antithyroid drugs for over 5 years with positive TSH receptor antibodies.

Time point specified: persistent/refractory GD, antithyroid drugs over 5 years with positive TRAb. Construction of the TCR library relied on RNA isolated from PBMCs. CDR3-region Arm-PCR and iRepertoire HTBI primers produced the TCR beta libraries. TCRdb itself ran the multiplex PCR reads through MiXCR, one entry per CDR3 protein. The top ten clones hold roughly 7% of a sample with over 450,000 distinct CDR3 sequences, 20% to 25% of them seen once. The CDR3 runs to 14 residues. The germline CDR1 and CDR2 sequences are KGHSH and LQKENI. V was clipped by 3 bases and J by 5 bases; unmatched bases: 4. Study results and limitations: TCR diversity was lower in persistent than newly diagnosed Graves' disease. Limited sample numbers may have lowered accuracy. Gene preferences differed: TRBV28, TRBJ1-2, TRBJ2-5 in persistent cases.

This material consisted of peripheral blood mononuclear cells (PBMCs), taken when the disease was refractory, from a patient treated with antithyroid drugs. The chain combines TRBV18 with TRBJ2-5; 9 bases line up with TRBD2. This TCR came from a female donor with Graves disease. The CDR3 reads CASSPSSGVETQYF. The CDR3 nucleotides are TGTGCCAGCTCACCTTCTAGCGGGGTGGAGACCCAGTACTTC. The full variable domain, its missing parts supplied by reference TRBV18 and TRBJ2-5, is NAGVMQNPRHLVRRRGQEARLRCSPMKGHSHVYWYRQLPEEGLKFMVYLQKENIIDESGMPKERFSAEFPKEGPSILRIQQVVRGDSAAYFCASSPSSGVETQYFGPGTRLLVL.